The rows below give T cell receptor beta chains drawn from one sample of a study of response to subunit inactivated influenza vaccine. TCRdb reanalysed the RT-PCR reads using MiXCR and keeps one entry per CDR3 protein. The sample contains 500,000 to 600,000 distinct CDR3 sequences, 10% to 15% of which appear only once. Sequences were derived from PBMCs from blood, sampled on the day of vaccination. These receptors came from a man aged 50-59 years who received an inactivated influenza vaccine. The CDR3 runs from the conserved cysteine through the conserved F or W. The D gene is left open where the match is weak. Clone size is given for some rows only: seen once, a few or many times, or a class if the clone is expanded.

J gene: TRBJ2-1; clone size: -; V gene: TRBV20-1; D gene: TRBD2; CDR3 DNA: TGCAGTGCTAGAGTGCCCCGACTAGCGGGGAACAATGAGCAGTTCTTC; CDR3 protein: CSARVPRLAGNNEQFF
J gene: TRBJ2-2; clone size: -; V gene: TRBV4-3; D gene: -; CDR3 DNA: TGCGCCAGCAGCCAAGCGGGGGGCTGGAACACCGCGGAGCTGTTTTTT; CDR3 protein: CASSQAGGWNTAELFF
J gene: TRBJ2-3; clone size: -; V gene: TRBV10-3; D gene: TRBD2; CDR3 DNA: TGTGCCATCAGTGAGGCGGGGGGGCCAAATACGCAGTATTTT; CDR3 protein: CAISEAGGPNTQYF
J gene: TRBJ2-4; clone size: few; V gene: TRBV2; D gene: -; CDR3 DNA: TGTGCCAGCAACCAAACTGCAGGGTCCGGAAACATTCAGTACTTC; CDR3 protein: CASNQTAGSGNIQYF
J gene: TRBJ2-1; clone size: -; V gene: TRBV28; D gene: -; CDR3 DNA: TGTGCCATCGAGACTGCTTACAATGAGCAGTTCTTC; CDR3 protein: CAIETAYNEQFF
J gene: TRBJ2-1; clone size: few; V gene: TRBV20-1; D gene: TRBD2; CDR3 DNA: TGCAGTGCTACCGACGGGGGGGCGCTGGCGGACTACAATGAGCAGTTCTTC; CDR3 protein: CSATDGGALADYNEQFF
J gene: TRBJ2-7; clone size: -; V gene: TRBV7-2; D gene: TRBD1; CDR3 DNA: TGTTCCAGCAGCTTTATTTCCGCCAGGGGGCCCTCCTACGAGCAGTACTTC; CDR3 protein: CSSSFISARGPSYEQYF
J gene: TRBJ1-5; clone size: many; V gene: TRBV7-2; D gene: -; CDR3 DNA: TGTGCCAGCAGCTTTGGCAGGGGCAATCAGCCCCAGCATTTT; CDR3 protein: CASSFGRGNQPQHF
J gene: TRBJ2-1; clone size: -; V gene: TRBV18; D gene: TRBD2; CDR3 DNA: TGTGCCAGCTCACCATTGACTAGCGGGAGTAAGAATGAGCAGTTCTTC; CDR3 protein: CASSPLTSGSKNEQFF
J gene: TRBJ2-7; clone size: few; V gene: TRBV20-1; D gene: TRBD1; CDR3 DNA: TGCAGTGCTAGAGGGACAGGGGAATACGAGCAGTACTTC; CDR3 protein: CSARGTGEYEQYF
J gene: TRBJ2-2; clone size: once; V gene: TRBV5-6; D gene: -; CDR3 DNA: TGTGCCAGCAGCCGGGGACAATTAACCGGGGAGCTGTTTTTT; CDR3 protein: CASSRGQLTGELFF
J gene: TRBJ1-3; clone size: few; V gene: TRBV4-1; D gene: TRBD1; CDR3 DNA: TGCGCCAGCAGCCAGCCCCGGGACAGCTCCGGAAACACCATATATTTT; CDR3 protein: CASSQPRDSSGNTIYF
J gene: TRBJ2-5; clone size: -; V gene: TRBV3-1; D gene: -; CDR3 DNA: TGTGCCAGCAGCCAAGGACGCCCCGGGGGTTACGGGGAGACCCAGTACTTC; CDR3 protein: CASSQGRPGGYGETQYF
J gene: TRBJ2-1; clone size: few; V gene: TRBV24-1; D gene: -; CDR3 DNA: TGTGCCACCGGAACAGGGAATGAGCAGTTCTTC; CDR3 protein: CATGTGNEQFF
J gene: TRBJ1-2; clone size: once; V gene: TRBV4-2; D gene: -; CDR3 DNA: TGTGCCAGGAGCTTCGGGCAGCTCTATGGCTACACCTTC; CDR3 protein: CARSFGQLYGYTF
J gene: TRBJ2-2; clone size: few; V gene: TRBV7-9; D gene: -; CDR3 DNA: TGTGCCAGCAGCTTACAGTACCACAGGCGAAACACCGGGGAGCTGTTTTTT; CDR3 protein: CASSLQYHRRNTGELFF
J gene: TRBJ2-3; clone size: -; V gene: TRBV11-2; D gene: TRBD2; CDR3 DNA: TGTGCCAGCAGCTCACGACTAGCGGGACCTACTAGCACAGATACGCAGTATTTT; CDR3 protein: CASSSRLAGPTSTDTQYF
J gene: TRBJ1-5; clone size: -; V gene: TRBV6-2/TRBV6-3; D gene: -; CDR3 DNA: TGTGCCAGCAGTTACTCTCCGCAGGGTGGGGACTTTGGCAATCAGCCCCAGCATTTT; CDR3 protein: CASSYSPQGGDFGNQPQHF
J gene: TRBJ2-7; clone size: few; V gene: TRBV2; D gene: TRBD1; CDR3 DNA: TGTGCCAGCAGTGACGGGTTGACAGGGGGCGGCTACGAGCAGTACTTC; CDR3 protein: CASSDGLTGGGYEQYF
J gene: TRBJ2-7; clone size: -; V gene: TRBV6-2/TRBV6-3; D gene: -; CDR3 DNA: TGTGCCAGCAGTTACTCGAATGAGCGACGGCACTACGAGCAGTACTTC; CDR3 protein: CASSYSNERRHYEQYF
J gene: TRBJ1-1; clone size: -; V gene: TRBV19; D gene: -; CDR3 DNA: TGTGCCAGTAGTATAGATAAACGGACTGAAGCTTTCTTT; CDR3 protein: CASSIDKRTEAFF
J gene: TRBJ1-1; clone size: -; V gene: TRBV2; D gene: -; CDR3 DNA: TGTGCTGACGGGGGGTTGGCGCGGGGTGAAGCTTTCTTT; CDR3 protein: CADGGLARGEAFF
J gene: TRBJ1-5; clone size: -; V gene: TRBV20-1; D gene: -; CDR3 DNA: TGCAGTGCAAAAGACGGGGGGGCCAGCAATCAGCCCCAGCATTTT; CDR3 protein: CSAKDGGASNQPQHF
J gene: TRBJ2-7; clone size: few; V gene: TRBV12-3/TRBV12-4; D gene: -; CDR3 DNA: TGTGCCAGCAGTTTAGAGCCAGCAAATTACGAGCAGTACTTC; CDR3 protein: CASSLEPANYEQYF
J gene: TRBJ2-3; clone size: few; V gene: TRBV24-1; D gene: TRBD1; CDR3 DNA: TGTGCCACCAGTGATGACCCCGGGACAGGGAGCACAGATACGCAGTATTTT; CDR3 protein: CATSDDPGTGSTDTQYF
J gene: TRBJ2-3; clone size: -; V gene: TRBV4-2; D gene: -; CDR3 DNA: TGTGCCAGCAGCCAAGATGGGATGGTTAAACCGGGACACACCACAGATACGCAGTATTTT; CDR3 protein: CASSQDGMVKPGHTTDTQYF
J gene: TRBJ1-6; clone size: -; V gene: TRBV4-1; D gene: -; CDR3 DNA: TGCGCCAGCAGCCAAGATAGGTCTTATTCACCCCTCCACTTT; CDR3 protein: CASSQDRSYSPLHF
J gene: TRBJ2-5; clone size: few; V gene: TRBV2; D gene: -; CDR3 DNA: TGTGCCAGCAGTGGCCTTGCAGGGGCAGAGACCCAGTACTTC; CDR3 protein: CASSGLAGAETQYF
J gene: TRBJ2-3; clone size: few; V gene: TRBV20-1; D gene: -; CDR3 DNA: TGCAGTGCTAGTAGCGCTCCGGATACGCAGTATTTT; CDR3 protein: CSASSAPDTQYF
J gene: TRBJ2-3; clone size: few; V gene: TRBV3-1; D gene: TRBD2; CDR3 DNA: TGTGCCAGCAGCCAACGGAGCGGGGGGGCGGTAGATACGCAGTATTTT; CDR3 protein: CASSQRSGGAVDTQYF
J gene: TRBJ1-5; clone size: few; V gene: TRBV28; D gene: TRBD1; CDR3 DNA: TGTGCCAGCAGTACCTATTCCGGGACAGGGTACAATCAGCCCCAGCATTTT; CDR3 protein: CASSTYSGTGYNQPQHF
J gene: TRBJ2-7; clone size: many; V gene: TRBV4-3; D gene: -; CDR3 DNA: TGCGCCAGCAGCCAAGACGGCAGGGCCTACGAGCAGTACTTC; CDR3 protein: CASSQDGRAYEQYF
J gene: TRBJ1-2; clone size: -; V gene: TRBV20-1; D gene: TRBD1; CDR3 DNA: TGCAGTGCTAGAGATTTCACAGGGGTTGGTTATGGCTACACCTTC; CDR3 protein: CSARDFTGVGYGYTF
J gene: TRBJ1-3; clone size: many; V gene: TRBV11-1; D gene: -; CDR3 DNA: TGTGCCAGCAGCTTAGGAGTCGTTTGGGCGGAGGACTCCTCTGGAAACACCATATATTTT; CDR3 protein: CASSLGVVWAEDSSGNTIYF
J gene: TRBJ2-3; clone size: -; V gene: TRBV6-4; D gene: TRBD1; CDR3 DNA: TGTGCCAGCAGACCGGGACAGGGGGCCGCCGGCACAGATACGCAGTATTTT; CDR3 protein: CASRPGQGAAGTDTQYF
J gene: TRBJ2-1; clone size: many; V gene: TRBV4-2; D gene: -; CDR3 DNA: TGTGCCAGCAGCCAAAGTGAAAGCTCCTACAATGAGCAGTTCTTC; CDR3 protein: CASSQSESSYNEQFF
J gene: TRBJ1-2; clone size: few; V gene: TRBV6-2/TRBV6-3; D gene: TRBD1; CDR3 DNA: TGTGCCAGCAATAAACCGGGACAGGCCTCCTATGGCTACACCTTC; CDR3 protein: CASNKPGQASYGYTF
J gene: TRBJ1-2; clone size: -; V gene: TRBV5-6; D gene: TRBD1; CDR3 DNA: TGTGCCAGCAGCTCCGGGACAGGAACATATGGCTACACCTTC; CDR3 protein: CASSSGTGTYGYTF
J gene: TRBJ1-3; clone size: -; V gene: TRBV9; D gene: -; CDR3 DNA: TGTGCCAGCAGCGTAGCACCGCAGGGCTCTGGAAACACCATATATTTT; CDR3 protein: CASSVAPQGSGNTIYF
J gene: TRBJ2-2; clone size: -; V gene: TRBV12-3/TRBV12-4; D gene: -; CDR3 DNA: TGTGCCAGCAGTTTACTACAGGGTGCGGCCGGGGAGCTGTTTTTT; CDR3 protein: CASSLLQGAAGELFF
J gene: TRBJ2-1; clone size: few; V gene: TRBV9; D gene: -; CDR3 DNA: TGTGCCAGCAGCGTAGATCTGGCAGCTTACAATGAGCAGTTCTTC; CDR3 protein: CASSVDLAAYNEQFF
J gene: TRBJ2-7; clone size: few; V gene: TRBV20-1; D gene: -; CDR3 DNA: TGCAGTGCCGGACAGACACCATCTTACGAGCAGTACTTC; CDR3 protein: CSAGQTPSYEQYF
J gene: TRBJ1-2; clone size: -; V gene: TRBV4-1; D gene: -; CDR3 DNA: TGCGCCAGCAGCCAAGGTCCTCTAGGCTATGGCTACACCTTC; CDR3 protein: CASSQGPLGYGYTF
J gene: TRBJ2-7; clone size: few; V gene: TRBV4-2; D gene: TRBD2; CDR3 DNA: TGTGCCAGCAGCCAAGATACAGCGGGAGGGGTGTCCGAGCAGTACTTC; CDR3 protein: CASSQDTAGGVSEQYF
J gene: TRBJ2-1; clone size: -; V gene: TRBV7-2; D gene: TRBD1; CDR3 DNA: TGTGCCAGCAGCTTAGGGTCAGGGGGTAGATACAATGAGCAGTTCTTC; CDR3 protein: CASSLGSGGRYNEQFF
J gene: TRBJ2-1; clone size: few; V gene: TRBV5-5; D gene: -; CDR3 DNA: TGTGCCAGCAGCTTGACTAGGAGGTCCGGGCACAATGAGCAGTTCTTC; CDR3 protein: CASSLTRRSGHNEQFF
J gene: TRBJ2-3; clone size: few; V gene: TRBV4-1; D gene: TRBD1; CDR3 DNA: TGCGCCAGCAGCCAAACAGGGGACACAGATACGCAGTATTTT; CDR3 protein: CASSQTGDTDTQYF
J gene: TRBJ1-5; clone size: few; V gene: TRBV4-2; D gene: -; CDR3 DNA: TGTGCCAGCAGCCAAGATACCGACCAGAATCAGCCCCAGCATTTT; CDR3 protein: CASSQDTDQNQPQHF
J gene: TRBJ2-3; clone size: few; V gene: TRBV19; D gene: -; CDR3 DNA: TGTGCCAGTAGTCGCTCGGACGCAGATACGCAGTATTTT; CDR3 protein: CASSRSDADTQYF
J gene: TRBJ2-3; clone size: many; V gene: TRBV12-3/TRBV12-4; D gene: TRBD2; CDR3 DNA: TGTGCCTCTAGGGGTCTAGCGGGACCCACTAGCACAGATACGCAGTATTTT; CDR3 protein: CASRGLAGPTSTDTQYF
J gene: TRBJ2-2; clone size: few; V gene: TRBV10-3; D gene: -; CDR3 DNA: TGTGCCATAGAACAGGCGAACACCGGGGAGCTGTTTTTT; CDR3 protein: CAIEQANTGELFF
J gene: TRBJ2-2; clone size: few; V gene: TRBV10-3; D gene: -; CDR3 DNA: TGTGCCATCAGTGAGCCCGCGAACACCGGGGAGCTGTTTTTT; CDR3 protein: CAISEPANTGELFF
J gene: TRBJ2-3; clone size: few; V gene: TRBV20-1; D gene: TRBD1; CDR3 DNA: TGCAGTGCTAGAAGGGGGACAGCCAAACACACAGATACGCAGTATTTT; CDR3 protein: CSARRGTAKHTDTQYF
J gene: TRBJ2-2; clone size: -; V gene: TRBV19; D gene: TRBD1; CDR3 DNA: TGTTCCAGTACCTCCGCAGGGGGACCGAACACCGGGGAGCTGTTTTTT; CDR3 protein: CSSTSAGGPNTGELFF
J gene: TRBJ2-1; clone size: few; V gene: TRBV29-1; D gene: TRBD1; CDR3 DNA: TGCAGCGTTGAGAATGTCCGGGACAGGCTCTACAATGAGCAGTTCTTC; CDR3 protein: CSVENVRDRLYNEQFF